Listed below are T cell receptor beta chains from one sample, sequenced in a study of CD8 T cells in Susac syndrome. In TCRdb, the immunoSEQ multiplex PCR reads were re-called with MiXCR into one record per CDR3 protein. The data show some 300,000 distinct CDR3 sequences, with around 83% seen just once and 0.11% held by the top ten. The sequencing input was CD8+ T cells from PBMCs. These receptors were obtained from a human donor with multiple sclerosis. The CDR3 runs from the conserved cysteine through the conserved F or W. The D gene is left open where the match is weak. Clone size appears in some rows only: once, few, many, or a class for an expanded clone.

j_call	clone_size	d_call	v_call	cdr3_nt	cdr3_aa
TRBJ1-1	NA	NA	TRBV27	TGTGCCAGCAGTTCCGTGGGGGGAAACACTGAAGCTTTCTTT	CASSSVGGNTEAFF
TRBJ2-1	NA	TRBD2	TRBV7-8	TGTGCCAGCAGCTTAGGGTCGGCTAGCGGGCCTTACAATGAGCAGTTCTTC	CASSLGSASGPYNEQFF
TRBJ2-5	NA	NA	TRBV10-3	TGTGCCATCAGTGAGTCAACAGGGCGGGGGAAGACCCAGTACTTC	CAISESTGRGKTQYF
TRBJ2-7	NA	TRBD1	TRBV27	TGTGCCAGCAGTCCAGACCGGACAGGGGCAGGTCACGAGCAGTACTTC	CASSPDRTGAGHEQYF
TRBJ2-1	NA	TRBD2	TRBV10-3	TGTGCCATCAGTGATCCGACTAGCGGGAGAGCAAGCTCCTACAATGAGCAGTTCTTC	CAISDPTSGRASSYNEQFF
TRBJ2-2	NA	NA	TRBV6-5	TGTGCCAGCGGGGTGACAGGAGGGGCCGGGGAGCTGTTTTTT	CASGVTGGAGELFF
TRBJ1-1	NA	NA	TRBV12-3/TRBV12-4	TGTGCCAGCGCCAACCTGTGGGGGGCTTTCTTT	CASANLWGAFF
TRBJ1-1	NA	NA	TRBV2	TGTGCCAGCAGTGTAGGAAGGGCCACTGAAGCTTTCTTT	CASSVGRATEAFF
TRBJ1-2	NA	TRBD1	TRBV4-1	TGCGCCAGCAGCCCTAGCCAGGGGGAAGGCTATGGCTACACCTTC	CASSPSQGEGYGYTF
TRBJ2-2	NA	NA	TRBV9	TGTGCCAGCAGCGAGCCCCAAACCGGGGAGCTGTTTTTT	CASSEPQTGELFF
TRBJ1-2	NA	NA	TRBV6-2/TRBV6-3	TGTGCCAGCAGGATAACCTGGGAATATGGCTACACCTTC	CASRITWEYGYTF
TRBJ2-7	few	TRBD2	TRBV6-1	TGTGCCAGCAGTCTAAGTACTAGCGGGAGGTTGCAGGAGCAGTACTTC	CASSLSTSGRLQEQYF
TRBJ2-6	NA	NA	TRBV4-1	TGCGCCAGCAGCCCAGGGGCCCAGTACTCTGGGGCCAACGTCCTGACTTTC	CASSPGAQYSGANVLTF
TRBJ2-7	NA	NA	TRBV20-1	TGCAGTGCTAGAGGGAGGGGACACTACGAGCAGTACTTC	CSARGRGHYEQYF
TRBJ2-3	once	TRBD2	TRBV7-7	TGTGCTAGCAGCCAGGGACTAGCGGCCAAAAGTACGCAGTATTTT	CASSQGLAAKSTQYF